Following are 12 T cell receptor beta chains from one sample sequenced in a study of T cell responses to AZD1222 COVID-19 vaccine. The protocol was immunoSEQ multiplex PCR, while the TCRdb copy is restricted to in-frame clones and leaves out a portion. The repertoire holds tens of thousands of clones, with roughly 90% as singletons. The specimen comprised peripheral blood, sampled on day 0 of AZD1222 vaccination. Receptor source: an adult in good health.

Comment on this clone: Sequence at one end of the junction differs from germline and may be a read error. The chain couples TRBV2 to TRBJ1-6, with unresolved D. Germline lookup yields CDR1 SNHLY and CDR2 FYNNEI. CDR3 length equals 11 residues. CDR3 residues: CASGESSPLHF. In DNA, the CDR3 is TGTGCCAGCGGTGAGAGTTCACCCCTCCACTTT.

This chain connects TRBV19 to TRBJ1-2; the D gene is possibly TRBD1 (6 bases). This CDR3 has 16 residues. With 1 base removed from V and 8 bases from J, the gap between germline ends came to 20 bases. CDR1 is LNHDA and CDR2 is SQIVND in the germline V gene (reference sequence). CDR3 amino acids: CASSIVGTGREEGYTF. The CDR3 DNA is TGTGCCAGTAGTATAGTGGGCACAGGGAGGGAAGAGGGCTACACCTTC.

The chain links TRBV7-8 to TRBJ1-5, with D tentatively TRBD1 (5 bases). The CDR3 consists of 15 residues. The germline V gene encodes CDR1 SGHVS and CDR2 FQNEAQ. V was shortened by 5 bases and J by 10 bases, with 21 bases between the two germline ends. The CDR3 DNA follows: TGTGCCAGCAGCCTCGCAACCGTCGGGGCAGGCCCCCAGCATTTT. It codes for CASSLATVGAGPQHF.

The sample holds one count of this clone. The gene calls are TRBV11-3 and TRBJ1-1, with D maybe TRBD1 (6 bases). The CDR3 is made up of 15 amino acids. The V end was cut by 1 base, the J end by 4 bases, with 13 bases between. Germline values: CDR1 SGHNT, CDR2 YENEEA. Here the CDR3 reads CASSLVDGGGTEAFF. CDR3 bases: TGTGCCAGCAGCTTAGTAGACGGGGGCGGCACTGAAGCTTTCTTT.

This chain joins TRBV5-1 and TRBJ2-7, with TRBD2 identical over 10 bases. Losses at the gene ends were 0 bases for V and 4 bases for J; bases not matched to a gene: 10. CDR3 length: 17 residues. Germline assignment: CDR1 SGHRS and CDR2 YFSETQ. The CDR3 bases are TGCGCCAGCAGCTTGGCTAGCGGGGGCGGAAATCTTTACGAGCAGTACTTC. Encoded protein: CASSLASGGGNLYEQYF. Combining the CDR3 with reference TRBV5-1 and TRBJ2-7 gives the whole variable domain KAGVTQTPRYLIKTRGQQVTLSCSPISGHRSVSWYQQTPGQGLQFLFEYFSETQRNKGNFPGRFSGRQFSNSRSEMNVSTLELGDSALYLCASSLASGGGNLYEQYFGPGTRLTVT.

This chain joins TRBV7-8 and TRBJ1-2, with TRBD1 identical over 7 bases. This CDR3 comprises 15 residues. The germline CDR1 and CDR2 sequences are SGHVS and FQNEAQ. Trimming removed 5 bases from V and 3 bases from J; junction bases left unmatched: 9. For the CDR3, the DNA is TGTGCCAGCAGCCCGTCCAACAGGGGTGACTATGGCTACACCTTC. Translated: CASSPSNRGDYGYTF.

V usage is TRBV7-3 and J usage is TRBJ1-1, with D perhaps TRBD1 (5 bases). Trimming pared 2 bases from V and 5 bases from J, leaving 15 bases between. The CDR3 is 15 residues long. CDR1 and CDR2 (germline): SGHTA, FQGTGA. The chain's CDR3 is CASSLGSQGDTEAFF. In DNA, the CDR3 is TGTGCCAGCAGCTTAGGTAGCCAGGGTGATACTGAAGCTTTCTTT.

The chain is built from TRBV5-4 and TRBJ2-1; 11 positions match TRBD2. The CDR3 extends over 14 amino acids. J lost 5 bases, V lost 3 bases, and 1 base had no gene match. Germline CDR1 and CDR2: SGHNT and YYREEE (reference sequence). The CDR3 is CASSSGLADNEQFF. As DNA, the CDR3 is TGTGCCAGCAGCTCGGGACTAGCGGACAATGAGCAGTTCTTC.

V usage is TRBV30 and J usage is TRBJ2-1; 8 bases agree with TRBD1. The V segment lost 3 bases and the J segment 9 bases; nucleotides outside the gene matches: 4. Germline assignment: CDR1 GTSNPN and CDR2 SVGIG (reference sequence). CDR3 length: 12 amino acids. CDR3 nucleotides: TGTGCCTGGAGCGGACAGGGCGGTGAGCAGTTCTTC. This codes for CAWSGQGGEQFF.

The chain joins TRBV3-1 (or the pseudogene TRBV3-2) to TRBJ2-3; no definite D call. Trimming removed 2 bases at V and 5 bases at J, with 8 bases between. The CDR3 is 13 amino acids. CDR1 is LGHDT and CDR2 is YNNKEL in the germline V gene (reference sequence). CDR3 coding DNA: TGTGCCAGCAGCCAAAATCTCAAAGATACGCAGTATTTT. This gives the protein CASSQNLKDTQYF.

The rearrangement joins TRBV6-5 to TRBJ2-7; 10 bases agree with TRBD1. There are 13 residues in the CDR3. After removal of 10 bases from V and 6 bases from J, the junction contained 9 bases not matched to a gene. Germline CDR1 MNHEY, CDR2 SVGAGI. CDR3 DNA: TGTGCCACCCCCGGGACAGGGGATTTCGAGCAGTACTTC. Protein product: CATPGTGDFEQYF.

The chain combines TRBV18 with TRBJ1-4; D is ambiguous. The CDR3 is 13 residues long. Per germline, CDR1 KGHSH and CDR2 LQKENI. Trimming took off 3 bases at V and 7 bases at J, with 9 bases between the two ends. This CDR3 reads CASSPRSGEKLFF. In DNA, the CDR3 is TGTGCCAGCTCACCTAGGTCGGGTGAAAAACTGTTTTTT.